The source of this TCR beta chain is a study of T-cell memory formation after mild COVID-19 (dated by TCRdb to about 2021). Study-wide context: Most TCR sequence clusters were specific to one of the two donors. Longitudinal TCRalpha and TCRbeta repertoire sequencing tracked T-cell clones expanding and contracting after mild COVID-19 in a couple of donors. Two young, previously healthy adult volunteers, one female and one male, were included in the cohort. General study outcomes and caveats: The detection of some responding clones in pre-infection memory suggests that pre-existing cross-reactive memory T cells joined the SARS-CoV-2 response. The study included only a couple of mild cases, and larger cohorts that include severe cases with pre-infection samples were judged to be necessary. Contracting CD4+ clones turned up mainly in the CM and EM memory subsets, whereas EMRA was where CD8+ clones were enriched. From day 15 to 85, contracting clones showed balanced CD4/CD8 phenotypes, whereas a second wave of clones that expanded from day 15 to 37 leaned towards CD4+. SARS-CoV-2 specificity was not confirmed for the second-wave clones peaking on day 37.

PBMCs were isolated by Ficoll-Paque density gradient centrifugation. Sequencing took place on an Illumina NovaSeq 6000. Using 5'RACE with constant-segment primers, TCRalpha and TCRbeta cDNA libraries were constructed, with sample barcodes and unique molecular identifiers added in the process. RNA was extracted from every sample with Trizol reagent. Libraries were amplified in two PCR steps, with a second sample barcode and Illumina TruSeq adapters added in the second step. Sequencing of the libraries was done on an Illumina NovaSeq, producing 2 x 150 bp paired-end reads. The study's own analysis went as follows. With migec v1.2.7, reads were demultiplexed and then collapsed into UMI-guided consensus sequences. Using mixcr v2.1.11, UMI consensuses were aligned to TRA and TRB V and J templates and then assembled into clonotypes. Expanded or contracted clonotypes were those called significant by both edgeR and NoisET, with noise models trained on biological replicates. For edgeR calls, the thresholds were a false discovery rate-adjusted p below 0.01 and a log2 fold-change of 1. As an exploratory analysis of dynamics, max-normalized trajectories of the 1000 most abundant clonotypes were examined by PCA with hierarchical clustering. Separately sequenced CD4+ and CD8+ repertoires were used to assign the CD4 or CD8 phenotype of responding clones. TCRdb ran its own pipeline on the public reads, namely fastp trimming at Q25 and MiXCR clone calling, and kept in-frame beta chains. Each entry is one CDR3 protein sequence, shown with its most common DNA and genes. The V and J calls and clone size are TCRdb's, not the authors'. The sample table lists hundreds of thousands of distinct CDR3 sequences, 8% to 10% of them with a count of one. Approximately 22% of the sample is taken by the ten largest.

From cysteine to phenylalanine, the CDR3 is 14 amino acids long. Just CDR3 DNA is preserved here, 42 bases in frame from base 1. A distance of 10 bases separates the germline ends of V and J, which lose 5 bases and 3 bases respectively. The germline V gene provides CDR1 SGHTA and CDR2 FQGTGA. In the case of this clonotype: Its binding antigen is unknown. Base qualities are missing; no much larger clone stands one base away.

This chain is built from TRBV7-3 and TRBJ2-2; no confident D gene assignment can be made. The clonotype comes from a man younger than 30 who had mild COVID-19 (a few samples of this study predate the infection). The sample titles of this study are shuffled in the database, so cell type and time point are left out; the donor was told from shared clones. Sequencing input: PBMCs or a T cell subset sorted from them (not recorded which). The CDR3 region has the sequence CASSPGRYTGELFF. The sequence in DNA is TGTGCCAGCAGCCCCGGGCGCTACACCGGGGAGCTGTTTTTT.